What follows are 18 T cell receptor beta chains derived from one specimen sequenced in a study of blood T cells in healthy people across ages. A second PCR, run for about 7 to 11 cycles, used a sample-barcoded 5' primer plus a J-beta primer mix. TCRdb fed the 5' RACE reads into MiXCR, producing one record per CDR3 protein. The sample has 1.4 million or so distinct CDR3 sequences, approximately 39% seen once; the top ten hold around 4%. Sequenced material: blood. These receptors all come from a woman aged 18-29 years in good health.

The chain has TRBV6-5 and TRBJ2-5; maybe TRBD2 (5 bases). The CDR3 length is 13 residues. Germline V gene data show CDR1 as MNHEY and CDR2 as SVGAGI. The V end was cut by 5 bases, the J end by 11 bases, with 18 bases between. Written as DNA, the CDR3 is TGTGCCAGCAGTGCGGGTAGCCACAATGAGCAGTACTTC. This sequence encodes CASSAGSHNEQYF.

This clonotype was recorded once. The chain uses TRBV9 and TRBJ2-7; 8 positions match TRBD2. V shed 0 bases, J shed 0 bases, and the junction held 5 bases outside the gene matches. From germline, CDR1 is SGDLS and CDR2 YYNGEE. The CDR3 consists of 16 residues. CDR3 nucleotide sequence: TGTGCCAGCAGCGTAGAGCCACTAGCGGTCTCCTACGAGCAGTACTTC. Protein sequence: CASSVEPLAVSYEQYF.

This chain's CDR3 is CASSFGGPQRGTEAFF. CDR3 DNA sequence: TGTGCCAGCAGCTTCGGGGGGCCCCAAAGAGGCACTGAAGCTTTCTTT. This chain uses TRBV7-9 with TRBJ1-1; perhaps TRBD1 as D (6 bases). This CDR3 spans 16 amino acids. V shed 3 bases and J shed 4 bases, with 18 bases lying between them. From germline, CDR1 is SEHNR and CDR2 FQNEAQ (reference sequence).

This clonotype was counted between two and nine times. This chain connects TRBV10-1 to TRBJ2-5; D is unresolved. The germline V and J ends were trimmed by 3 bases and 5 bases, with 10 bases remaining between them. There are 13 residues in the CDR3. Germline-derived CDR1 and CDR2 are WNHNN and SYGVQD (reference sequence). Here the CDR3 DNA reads TGCGCCAGCAGTGAATACGGCTGGGAGACCCAGTACTTC. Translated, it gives CASSEYGWETQYF.

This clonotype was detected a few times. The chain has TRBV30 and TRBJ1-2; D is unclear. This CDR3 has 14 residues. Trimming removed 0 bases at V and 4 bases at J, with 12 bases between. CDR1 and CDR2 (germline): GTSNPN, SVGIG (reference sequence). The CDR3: CAWSVSALRYGYTF. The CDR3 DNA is TGTGCCTGGAGTGTTTCAGCATTGCGCTATGGCTACACCTTC.

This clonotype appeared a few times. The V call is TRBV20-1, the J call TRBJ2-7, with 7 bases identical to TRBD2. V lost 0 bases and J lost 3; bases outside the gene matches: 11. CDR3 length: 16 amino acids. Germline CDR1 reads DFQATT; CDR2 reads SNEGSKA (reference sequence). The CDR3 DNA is TGCAGTGCTAGAGACTTATTCACTAGCGTGGGCTACGAGCAGTACTTC. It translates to CSARDLFTSVGYEQYF.

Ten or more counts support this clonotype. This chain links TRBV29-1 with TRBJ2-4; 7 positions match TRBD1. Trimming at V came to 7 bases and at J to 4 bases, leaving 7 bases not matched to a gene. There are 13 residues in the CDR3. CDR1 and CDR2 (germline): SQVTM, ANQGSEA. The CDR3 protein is CSALRDSKNIQYF. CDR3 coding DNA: TGCAGCGCCCTAAGGGACAGTAAAAACATTCAGTACTTC.

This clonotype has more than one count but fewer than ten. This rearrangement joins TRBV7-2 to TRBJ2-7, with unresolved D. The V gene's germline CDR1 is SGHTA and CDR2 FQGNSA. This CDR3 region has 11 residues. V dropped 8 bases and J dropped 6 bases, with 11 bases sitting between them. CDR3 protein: CASFQGREQYF. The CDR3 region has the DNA TGTGCCAGCTTCCAAGGGCGCGAGCAGTACTTC.

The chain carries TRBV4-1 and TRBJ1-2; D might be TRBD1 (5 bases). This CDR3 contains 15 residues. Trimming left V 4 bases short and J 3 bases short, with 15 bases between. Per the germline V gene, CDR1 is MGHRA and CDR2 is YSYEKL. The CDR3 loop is CASSPDPQGHYGYTF. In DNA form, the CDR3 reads TGCGCCAGCAGCCCCGATCCCCAGGGTCACTATGGCTACACCTTC.

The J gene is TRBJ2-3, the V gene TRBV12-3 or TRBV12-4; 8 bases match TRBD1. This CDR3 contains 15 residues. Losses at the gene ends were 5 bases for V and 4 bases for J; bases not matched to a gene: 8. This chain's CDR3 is CASSPRTGLSDTQYF. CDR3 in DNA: TGTGCCAGCAGTCCGCGGACAGGGTTGTCAGATACGCAGTATTTT.

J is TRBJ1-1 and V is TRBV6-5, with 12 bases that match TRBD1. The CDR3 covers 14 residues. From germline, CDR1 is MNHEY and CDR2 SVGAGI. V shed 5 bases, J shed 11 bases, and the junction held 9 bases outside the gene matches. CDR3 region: CASSPPGTGGVAFF. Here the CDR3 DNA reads TGTGCCAGCAGTCCTCCCGGGACAGGGGGCGTCGCTTTCTTT.

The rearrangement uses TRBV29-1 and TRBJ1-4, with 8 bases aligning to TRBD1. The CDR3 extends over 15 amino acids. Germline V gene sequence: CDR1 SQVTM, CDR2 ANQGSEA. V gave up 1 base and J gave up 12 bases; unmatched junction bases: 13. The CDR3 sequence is CSVEVRGPLNGQLFF. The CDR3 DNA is TGCAGCGTTGAAGTCAGGGGGCCGTTGAATGGGCAACTGTTTTTT. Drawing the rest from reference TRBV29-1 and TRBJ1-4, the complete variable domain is SAVISQKPSRDICQRGTSLTIQCQVDSQVTMMFWYRQQPGQSLTLIATANQGSEATYESGFVIDKFPISRPNLTFSTLTVSNMSPEDSSIYLCSVEVRGPLNGQLFFGSGTQLSVL.

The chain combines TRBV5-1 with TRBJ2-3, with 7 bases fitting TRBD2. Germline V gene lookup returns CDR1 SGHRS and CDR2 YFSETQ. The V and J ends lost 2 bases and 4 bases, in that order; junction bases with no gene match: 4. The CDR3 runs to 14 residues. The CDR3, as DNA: TGCGCCAGCAGCTTCACTAGCGCGTCAGATACGCAGTATTTT. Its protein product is CASSFTSASDTQYF.

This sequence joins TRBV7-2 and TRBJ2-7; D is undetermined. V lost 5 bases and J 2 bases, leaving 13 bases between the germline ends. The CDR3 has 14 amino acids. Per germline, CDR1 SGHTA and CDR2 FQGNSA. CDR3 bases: TGTGCCAGCAGCCGACCGTCCTACCCCTACGAGCAGTACTTC. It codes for CASSRPSYPYEQYF.

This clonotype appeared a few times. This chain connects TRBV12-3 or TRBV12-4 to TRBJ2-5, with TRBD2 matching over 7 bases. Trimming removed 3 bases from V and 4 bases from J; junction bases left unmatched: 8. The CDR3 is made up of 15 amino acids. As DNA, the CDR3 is TGTGCCAGCAGTTTCCGATCGGGAGGCCCAGAGACCCAGTACTTC. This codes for CASSFRSGGPETQYF.

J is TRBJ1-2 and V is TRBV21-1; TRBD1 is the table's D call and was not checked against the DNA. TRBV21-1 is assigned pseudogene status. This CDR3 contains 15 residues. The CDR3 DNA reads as TGTGCCAGCAGCAGGGGGGCCGGGGTTAACTATGGCTACACCTTC. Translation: CASSRGAGVNYGYTF.

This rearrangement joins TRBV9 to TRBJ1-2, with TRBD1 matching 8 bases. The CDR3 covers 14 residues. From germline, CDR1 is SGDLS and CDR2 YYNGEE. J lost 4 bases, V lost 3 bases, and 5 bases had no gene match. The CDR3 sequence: CASSAQGAGYGYTF. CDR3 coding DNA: TGTGCCAGCAGCGCTCAGGGGGCTGGCTATGGCTACACCTTC.

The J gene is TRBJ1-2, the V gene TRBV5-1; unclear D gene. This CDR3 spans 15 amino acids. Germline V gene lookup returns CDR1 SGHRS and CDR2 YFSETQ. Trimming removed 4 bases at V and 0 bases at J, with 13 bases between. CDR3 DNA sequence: TGCGCCAGCAGCCTACTTTTGGGAGCTAACTATGGCTACACCTTC. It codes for CASSLLLGANYGYTF.